This TCR beta chain was found in a study of human T cells and chemical hapten exposure. Study information: Patch tests applied 0.01% DPC to the upper back, read at 6 days.

TCRdb recomputed calls from the RACE reads with MiXCR, one row per CDR3 protein. The data contain about 120,000 distinct CDR3 sequences, roughly 13% of them singletons. Noted time point: pre-sensitization, week 0. Treatment in this sample: therapeutic diphenylcyclopropenone sensitization with weekly scalp DPC. The CDR3 has 12 residues. From germline, CDR1 is SGHAT and CDR2 FQNNGV. The ends were cut back, 5 bases at V and 8 bases at J, with 12 bases in the middle. Points from the study as a whole: Donors had alopecia, so their immune response may differ from healthy people's. Correlating positively with patch test score were the PT1 expanded TCR counts.

This clonotype has a count of ten or more. Its specificity is not known. The sequence was collected from a woman under 30 with alopecia areata. Some clones in this sample may be carry-over from other donors' samples. The chain carries TRBV11-2 and TRBJ1-2; D is uncertain. Sequenced here: whole blood, sampled in connection with sensitization to the hapten diphenylcyclopropenone (DPC). The CDR3 protein is CASSPSGWGYTF. In nucleotides, the CDR3 is TGTGCCAGCAGCCCATCGGGATGGGGCTACACCTTC.